The clone carrying this T cell receptor beta chain showed up just once. The study ran its PCR with 60 Vbeta and 13 Jbeta primers. The protocol was immunoSEQ multiplex PCR, while the TCRdb copy is restricted to in-frame clones and leaves out a portion. The data show roughly 160,000 clones, with around three quarters seen just once and 1% held by the top ten. This sample is drawn from a study of cytomegalovirus exposure and HLA in healthy donors. V dropped 3 bases and J dropped 2 bases, with 7 bases sitting between them. The CDR3 runs to 13 residues. Germline assignment: CDR1 KGHSH and CDR2 LQKENI. This chain uses TRBV18 with TRBJ1-2; a possible D gene is TRBD1 (5 bases). This TCR was sampled from a woman aged 45-60 years in good health and CMV-seropositive. Input material: PBMCs. CDR3 loop: CASSPDKNYGYTF. The DNA for the CDR3 is TGTGCCAGCTCACCGGACAAGAACTATGGCTACACCTTC.